This is a list of T cell receptor beta chains from one sample in a study of blood T cell repertoires in COVID-19. Profiling relied on immunoSEQ multiplex PCR, and the TCRdb table lists in-frame clones only, not all of them. The profile shows fewer than 400,000 clones, 85% to 90% of them singletons. Sequences were obtained from PBMCs or T cells enriched from blood (not recorded which). These receptors were collected from a man aged 25-40 years who had recovered from COVID-19. The CDR3 runs from the conserved cysteine through the conserved F or W. D genes are given only for firm matches. Rows may omit the clone size; those that give it use once, few, many or a size class.

v_gene: TRBV7-9; abundance: .; d_gene: TRBD1; j_gene: TRBJ1-1; CDR3aa: CASSDPYRGRRGFGEAFF; CDR3nt: TGTGCCAGCAGCGATCCATACAGGGGGCGAAGGGGATTCGGTGAAGCTTTCTTT
v_gene: TRBV19; abundance: few; d_gene: .; j_gene: TRBJ2-5; CDR3aa: CASSIARGRGGLGETQYF; CDR3nt: TGTGCCAGTAGTATAGCCAGGGGGCGGGGGGGCCTTGGAGAGACCCAGTACTTC
v_gene: TRBV19; abundance: .; d_gene: .; j_gene: TRBJ2-7; CDR3aa: CASSAGTVKGYEQYF; CDR3nt: TGTGCCAGTAGTGCGGGGACAGTTAAAGGGTACGAGCAGTACTTC
v_gene: TRBV5-1; abundance: once; d_gene: TRBD1; j_gene: TRBJ2-2; CDR3aa: CASSLGGTGRDTGELFF; CDR3nt: TGCGCCAGCAGCTTGGGAGGGACAGGGAGAGACACCGGGGAGCTGTTTTTT
v_gene: TRBV3-1/TRBV3-2; abundance: once; d_gene: TRBD2; j_gene: TRBJ2-1; CDR3aa: CASSHMGSSGGVHYNEQFF; CDR3nt: TGTGCCAGCAGCCATATGGGGTCTAGCGGGGGGGTTCACTACAATGAGCAGTTCTTC
v_gene: TRBV19; abundance: .; d_gene: .; j_gene: TRBJ2-1; CDR3aa: CASSLTPNEQFF; CDR3nt: TGTGCCAGTAGCCTGACTCCCAATGAGCAGTTCTTC
v_gene: TRBV10-3; abundance: .; d_gene: TRBD2; j_gene: TRBJ2-5; CDR3aa: CATATTSGSLETQYF; CDR3nt: TGTGCCACCGCGACCACTAGCGGGAGTTTAGAGACCCAGTACTTC
v_gene: TRBV9; abundance: once; d_gene: TRBD2; j_gene: TRBJ2-1; CDR3aa: CASSVAGGDYNEQFF; CDR3nt: TGTGCCAGCAGCGTAGCCGGGGGGGACTACAATGAGCAGTTCTTC
v_gene: TRBV7-7; abundance: .; d_gene: .; j_gene: TRBJ1-3; CDR3aa: CASSRTAGDTIYF; CDR3nt: TGTGCTAGCAGTCGGACGGCCGGGGACACCATATATTTT
v_gene: TRBV27; abundance: .; d_gene: .; j_gene: TRBJ1-6; CDR3aa: CASSLVGNSYNSPLHF; CDR3nt: TGTGCCAGCAGTTTAGTCGGTAACTCCTATAATTCACCCCTCCACTTT
v_gene: TRBV4-1; abundance: once; d_gene: .; j_gene: TRBJ2-7; CDR3aa: CASSQPSYEQYF; CDR3nt: TGCGCCAGCAGCCAACCTTCTTACGAGCAGTACTTC
v_gene: TRBV29-1; abundance: once; d_gene: TRBD1; j_gene: TRBJ2-3; CDR3aa: CSVAQGAVDTQYF; CDR3nt: TGCAGCGTTGCTCAGGGGGCAGTAGATACGCAGTATTTT
v_gene: TRBV10-3; abundance: .; d_gene: .; j_gene: TRBJ1-6; CDR3aa: CAISEGNRAGSPLHF; CDR3nt: TGTGCCATCAGTGAGGGGAACAGGGCGGGTTCACCCCTCCACTTT
v_gene: TRBV30; abundance: .; d_gene: .; j_gene: TRBJ2-7; CDR3aa: CAWSSGRSYEQYF; CDR3nt: TGTGCCTGGAGTAGCGGACGGTCCTACGAGCAGTACTTC
v_gene: TRBV2; abundance: .; d_gene: .; j_gene: TRBJ1-5; CDR3aa: CASSDRGAGHYSNQPQHF; CDR3nt: TGTGCCAGCAGTGACCGGGGGGCAGGACACTATAGCAATCAGCCCCAGCATTTT
v_gene: TRBV20-1; abundance: .; d_gene: .; j_gene: TRBJ1-6; CDR3aa: CSASGGGNSPLHF; CDR3nt: TGCAGTGCTAGTGGGGGGGGCAATTCACCCCTCCACTTT